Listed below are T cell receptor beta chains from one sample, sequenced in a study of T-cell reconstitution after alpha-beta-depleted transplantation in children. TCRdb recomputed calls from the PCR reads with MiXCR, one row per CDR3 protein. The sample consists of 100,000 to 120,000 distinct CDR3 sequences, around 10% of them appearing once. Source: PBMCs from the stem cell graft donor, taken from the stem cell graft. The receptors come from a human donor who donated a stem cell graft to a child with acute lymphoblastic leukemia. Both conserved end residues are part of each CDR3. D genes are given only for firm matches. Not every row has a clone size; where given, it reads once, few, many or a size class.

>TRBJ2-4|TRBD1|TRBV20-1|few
TGCAGTGCCCCCGGGACAGGGGGTCAGGGAGGCAAAAACATTCAGTACTTC
CSAPGTGGQGGKNIQYF
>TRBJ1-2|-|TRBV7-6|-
TGTGCCAGCAGCTTAGAGCCCCCGGGTGTCAATGGCTACACCTTC
CASSLEPPGVNGYTF
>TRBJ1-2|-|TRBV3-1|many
TGTGCCAGCAGCCAAGGCAGGGGCTACACCTTC
CASSQGRGYTF
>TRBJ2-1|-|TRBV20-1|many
TGCAGTGGGGCTCCTCGAGGGATTGAGCAGTTCTTC
CSGAPRGIEQFF
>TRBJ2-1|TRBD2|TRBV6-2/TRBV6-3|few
TGTGCCAGCAGCGTAGCGGGGGGTGGATCCTACAATGAGCAGTTCTTC
CASSVAGGGSYNEQFF
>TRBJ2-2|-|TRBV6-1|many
TGTGCCAGCAGTGTTGAACAGGGATCCGGGGAGCTGTTTTTT
CASSVEQGSGELFF
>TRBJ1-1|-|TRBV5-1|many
TGCGCCAGCAGCTTGGTCGGGGGCGTGGACGAAGCTTTCTTT
CASSLVGGVDEAFF
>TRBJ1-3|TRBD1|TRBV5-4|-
TGTGCCAGCAGCTTGGTTCGACAGGGGGCCTCTGGAAACACCATATATTTT
CASSLVRQGASGNTIYF
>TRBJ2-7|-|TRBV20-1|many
TGCAGTGCTAGGGTACCTCGGGGCTCCTACGAGCAGTACTTC
CSARVPRGSYEQYF
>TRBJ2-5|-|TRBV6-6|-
TGTGCCAGCTGCAGGGACTTCCAAGAGACCCAGTACTTC
CASCRDFQETQYF
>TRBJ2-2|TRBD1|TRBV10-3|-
TGTGCCATCTCGGACAGGGAGATTTACACCGGGGAGCTGTTTTTT
CAISDREIYTGELFF
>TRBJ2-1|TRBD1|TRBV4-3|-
TGCGCCAGCAGCCTAGAAGACAGGGCCTCCTACAATGAGCAGTTCTTC
CASSLEDRASYNEQFF
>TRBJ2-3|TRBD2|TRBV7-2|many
TGTGCCAGCAGCCGGTGGACTAGCGGGGCGACTAGCACAGATACGCAGTATTTT
CASSRWTSGATSTDTQYF
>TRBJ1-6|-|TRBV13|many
TGTGCCAGCAGCGCAAATAATTCACCCCTCCACTTT
CASSANNSPLHF
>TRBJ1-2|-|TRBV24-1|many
TGTGCCACCAGTGATTTGGCGTCAGGGAACGATGGCTACACCTTC
CATSDLASGNDGYTF
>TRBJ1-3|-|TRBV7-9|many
TGTGCCAGCAGCCCCTCGAGAAACACCATATATTTT
CASSPSRNTIYF
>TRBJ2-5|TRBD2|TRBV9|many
TGTGCCAGCAGCCAACGGGGACTAGCGGGACCCGAGGAGACCCAGTACTTC
CASSQRGLAGPEETQYF
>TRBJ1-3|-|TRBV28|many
TGTGCCAGCAGTTTCTTTTCAGCTGGAAACACCATATATTTT
CASSFFSAGNTIYF
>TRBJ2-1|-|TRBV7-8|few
TGTGCCAGCAGCACCGGGGGCCACCTCGCCTCGTACAATGAGCAGTTCTTC
CASSTGGHLASYNEQFF
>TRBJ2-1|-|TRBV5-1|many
TGCGCCAGCAGCCGATATGACGGCGACAATGAGCAGTTCTTC
CASSRYDGDNEQFF
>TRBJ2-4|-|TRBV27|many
TGTGCCAGCAGCCGTCAGGGGGAGGGGGGACGACGGGTCGCCAAAAACATTCAGTACTTC
CASSRQGEGGRRVAKNIQYF
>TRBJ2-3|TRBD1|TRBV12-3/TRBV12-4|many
TGTGCCAGCACAGGGGGAAGCACAGATACGCAGTATTTT
CASTGGSTDTQYF
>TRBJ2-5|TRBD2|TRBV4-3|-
TGCGCCAGCAGCCAAGTGACTAGCGGGAGGGCCCAGGAGACCCAGTACTTC
CASSQVTSGRAQETQYF
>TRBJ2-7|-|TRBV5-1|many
TGCGCCAGCAGCCTCGGACTGCTTTGGGAGCAGTACTTC
CASSLGLLWEQYF
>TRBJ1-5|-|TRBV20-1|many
TGCAGTGCTAGAGAGGCACTTAGCAATCAGCCCCAGCATTTT
CSAREALSNQPQHF
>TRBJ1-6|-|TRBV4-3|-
TGCGCCAGCAGCCCTACAGGGAGCTCCTATAATTCACCCCTCCACTTT
CASSPTGSSYNSPLHF
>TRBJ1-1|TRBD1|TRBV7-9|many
TGTGCCAGCAGCGACCTGACAGGGATGATAAACACTGAAGCTTTCTTT
CASSDLTGMINTEAFF
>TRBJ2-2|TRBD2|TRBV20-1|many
TGCAGTGCTCCCGGACTAGCGGGATGGGGCGGGGAGCTGTTTTTT
CSAPGLAGWGGELFF
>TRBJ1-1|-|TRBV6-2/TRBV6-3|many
TGTGCCAGCATCCAGGGGCGGTACACTGAAGCTTTCTTT
CASIQGRYTEAFF
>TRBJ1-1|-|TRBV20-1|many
TGCAGTGCCAGTTTTACCTCGAACACTGAAGCTTTCTTT
CSASFTSNTEAFF
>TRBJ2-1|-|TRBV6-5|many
TGTGCCAGCAGTCTGAGCTGGGGCAATGAGCAGTTCTTC
CASSLSWGNEQFF
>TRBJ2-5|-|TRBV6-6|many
TGTGCCAGCAGTAGACAGCAAGAGACCCAGTACTTC
CASSRQQETQYF
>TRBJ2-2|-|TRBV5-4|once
TGTGCCTGGCACCGTCCGGACGGGGAGCTGTTTTTT
CAWHRPDGELFF
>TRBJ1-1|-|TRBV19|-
TGTGCCAGTAGTATAATCGGCCGCGGCACTGAAGCTTTCTTT
CASSIIGRGTEAFF
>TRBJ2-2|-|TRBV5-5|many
TGTGCCAGCAGCTTATTAGGGCAGACGAACACCGGGGAGCTGTTTTTT
CASSLLGQTNTGELFF